There are a few counts of the clone carrying this T cell receptor beta chain. Its antigen is still unknown. Each cDNA held unique molecular identifiers, and template switching gave it a universal primer site. TCRdb passed the 5' RACE reads through MiXCR, listing each CDR3 protein once. The sample has 690,000 or so distinct CDR3 sequences, over 8.5% seen once. This entry is derived from a study of identical twins. Study outcomes and limitations: Abundant beta clonotypes from cord blood had fewer insertions, unlike memory repertoires, which showed none. In drawing conclusions, the study used cross-sectional statistical analysis and did not follow the same donors.

Every sampled donor was Caucasian and healthy. The V and J ends lost 1 base and 4 bases, in that order; junction bases with no gene match: 14. The germline gives CDR1 SGHAT, CDR2 FQNNGV. The CDR3 spans 18 residues. These data are also associated with another study on yellow fever vaccine responses in identical twins.

The gene calls are TRBV11-2 and TRBJ2-5; TRBD1 aligns across 8 bases. This clonotype originated in a woman aged 18-29 years in good health. Sequenced sample: PBMCs. The CDR3 bases are TGTGCCAGCAGCTTAGGGAGGACAGGGCGTGCAATGGGAGAGACCCAGTACTTC. It yields the protein CASSLGRTGRAMGETQYF.